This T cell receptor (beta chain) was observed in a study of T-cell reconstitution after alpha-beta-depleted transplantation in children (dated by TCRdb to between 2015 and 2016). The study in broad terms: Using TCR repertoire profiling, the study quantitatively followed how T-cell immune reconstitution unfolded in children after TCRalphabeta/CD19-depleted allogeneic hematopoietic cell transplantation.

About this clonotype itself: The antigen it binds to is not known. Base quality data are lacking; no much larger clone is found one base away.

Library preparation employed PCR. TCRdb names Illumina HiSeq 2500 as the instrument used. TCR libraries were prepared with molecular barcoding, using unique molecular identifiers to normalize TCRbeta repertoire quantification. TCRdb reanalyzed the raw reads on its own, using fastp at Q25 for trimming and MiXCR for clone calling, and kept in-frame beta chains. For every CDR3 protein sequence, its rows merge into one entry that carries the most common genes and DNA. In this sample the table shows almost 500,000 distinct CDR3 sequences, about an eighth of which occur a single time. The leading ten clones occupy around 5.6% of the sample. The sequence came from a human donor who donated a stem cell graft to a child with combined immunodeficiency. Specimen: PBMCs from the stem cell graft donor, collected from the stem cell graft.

The bases are TGTGCCTGGAACGCCAGGGTTGCCGGGGAGCTGTTTTTT. Its protein is CAWNARVAGELFF. The sequence is built from TRBV30 and TRBJ2-2; tentative D gene TRBD1, with 5 bases matching. V and J are truncated by 4 bases and 6 bases respectively, leaving an intervening sequence of 12 bases. From the cysteine through the phenylalanine, the CDR3 covers 13 amino acids. Only CDR3 DNA is held: 39 bases, read in frame from base 1. Taken from the germline V gene (reference sequence), the CDR1 and CDR2 loops are GTSNPN and SVGIG.